Shown below are 13 T cell receptor beta chains from a single sample sequenced in a study of T cell clonality in common variable immunodeficiency. Sequencing used immunoSEQ multiplex PCR; TCRdb keeps in-frame clones, though not all of them. This sample shows tens of thousands of clones and no singletons; less than 15% rests with the ten largest. The specimen was peripheral blood mononuclear cells. These receptors came from a person between 18 and 69 years old in good health.

This clone occurred many times. The sequence runs out 3 residues before the end of the CDR3; the remainder is reconstructed from the germline J gene. V gene TRBV5-6 combines with J gene TRBJ1-1; 7 bases map to TRBD1. V lost 3 bases to trimming and J lost 1 base; unmatched junction nucleotides: 6. The CDR3 runs to 15 residues. CDR1 is SGHDT, CDR2 YYEEEE, per germline. CDR3 DNA, as far as it was read: TGTGCCAGCAGCTGGGCGACAGGGAAGAACACTGAA. This codes for CASSWATGKNTE. The CDR3 in its entirety is CASSWATGKNTEAFF. The full variable domain, its missing parts supplied by reference TRBV5-6 and TRBJ1-1, is DAGVTQSPTHLIKTRGQQVTLRCSPKSGHDTVSWYQQALGQGPQFIFQYYEEEERQRGNFPDRFSGHQFPNYSSELNVNALLLGDSALYLCASSWATGKNTEAFFGQGTRLTVV.

On this clone itself: From the germline J gene comes the end of the CDR3, since the read stops 3 residues before it. The chain combines TRBV2 with TRBJ1-1; TRBD1 might be the D (5 bases). The CDR3 has 13 residues. CDR1 is SNHLY, CDR2 FYNNEI, per germline. The CDR3 loop is CASSEREGQGAFF. Partial CDR3 DNA: TGTGCCAGCAGTGAAAGGGAGGGGCAGGGA. The variable domain in full, with the rest retrieved from reference TRBV2 and TRBJ1-1, is EPEVTQTPSHQVTQMGQEVILRCVPISNHLYFYWYRQILGQKVEFLVSFYNNEISEKSEIFDDQFSVERPDGSNFTLKIRSTKLEDSAMYFCASSEREGQGAFFGQGTRLTVV.

This clone has a count of ten or more. Sequencing ends 3 residues short of the CDR3 end; the germline J gene provides the rest. The chain employs TRBV14 and TRBJ2-1, with a weak D call TRBD2 (6 bases). Germline V CDR1 and CDR2: SGHDN, FVKESK. The CDR3 consists of 19 residues. Trimming took 1 base from V and 1 from J, leaving 20 bases between them. The CDR3 sequence: CASSQVGGFYRYSYNEQFF. The sequenced CDR3 bases are TGTGCCAGCAGCCAAGTAGGAGGGTTTTATCGGTATTCCTACAATGAG.

In this sample, this clone turned up many times. The missing CDR3 end, 3 residues past where the read stops, is filled in from the germline J gene. V is TRBV7-8 and J is TRBJ2-7, with 8 bases identical to TRBD1. This CDR3 comprises 14 residues. J was trimmed by 3 bases and V by 5 bases; bases with no gene match: 6. In germline, CDR1 is SGHVS, CDR2 FQNEAQ. CDR3 bases read: TGTGCCAGCAGCCGGGGACAGGTGCACTACGAG. It is translated as CASSRGQVHYE. The complete CDR3 sequence is CASSRGQVHYEQYF.

This clone has ten or more counts. The CDR3 bases that were read are TGCAGTGCTAGAGGGACTCCGGGACAGGGGATCTACGAG. Its protein is CSARGTPGQGIYE. In full, the CDR3 reads CSARGTPGQGIYEQYF. The V and J genes are TRBV20-1 and TRBJ2-7; TRBD1 matches 10 bases. The read finishes 3 residues shy of the CDR3 end, and the germline J gene is used to complete it. The CDR3 has 16 residues. With 1 base clipped from V and 3 bases from J, the junction kept 9 bases outside the gene matches. Germline CDR1 reads DFQATT; CDR2 reads SNEGSKA (reference sequence).

In this sample, this clone turned up many times. The read is 3 residues too short to cover the CDR3 end, so that end is filled in from the germline J gene. This chain links TRBV19 with TRBJ1-2; 10 bases match TRBD1. V dropped 10 bases and J dropped 6; count of bases not matched to a gene: 8. Per the germline V gene, CDR1 is LNHDA and CDR2 is SQIVND (reference sequence). The length of the CDR3 is 13 residues. The CDR3 sequence: CATRQGALDGYTF. CDR3 DNA (partial): TGTGCCACCAGACAGGGGGCGCTTGATGGC.

This clone has a count of ten or more. The read ends 3 residues before the CDR3 terminus; that terminus is restored from the germline J gene. The rearrangement links TRBV5-1 to TRBJ2-3; D gene uncertain. The germline V and J ends were trimmed by 0 bases and 4 bases, with 12 bases remaining between them. Germline V gene lookup returns CDR1 SGHRS and CDR2 YFSETQ. The CDR3 extends over 15 amino acids. The sequenced CDR3 bases are TGCGCCAGCAGCTTGGTAGGCGGAGTCGCAGATACG. It codes for CASSLVGGVADT. In full, the CDR3 reads CASSLVGGVADTQYF.

Regarding this clone: Read coverage stops 3 residues before the CDR3 terminus; the germline J gene supplies the remainder. The chain joins TRBV11-2 to TRBJ2-7; 11 bases agree with TRBD2. V was clipped by 3 bases and J by 4 bases; unmatched bases: 2. Germline V gene lookup returns CDR1 SGHAT and CDR2 FQNNGV. The CDR3 consists of 14 residues. CDR3 region: CASSLPSGGYEQYF. The DNA read from the CDR3 is TGTGCCAGCAGCTTGCCTAGCGGGGGGTACGAG.

The table lists this clone with many counts. The part of the CDR3 DNA that was read is TGTGCCAGCAGCTTGGACGGGGCTGGGGCCAACGTC. Its protein product is CASSLDGAGANV. The full CDR3 protein reads CASSLDGAGANVLTF. This rearrangement joins TRBV5-5 to TRBJ2-6, with D perhaps TRBD2 (5 bases). The read ends 3 residues shy of where the CDR3 ends; the end is completed using the germline J gene. V dropped 0 bases and J dropped 2 bases, with 6 bases sitting between them. The germline CDR1 and CDR2 sequences are SGHKS and YYEKEE (reference sequence). The CDR3 totals 15 residues.

This clone was counted at least ten times. The CDR3 is cut off 3 residues early in the read; its end comes from the germline J gene. The rearrangement links TRBV20-1 to TRBJ2-7, with unresolved D. The CDR3 loop spans 15 amino acids. The V and J ends lost 6 bases and 2 bases respectively, with 20 bases between them. CDR1 and CDR2 from the germline V gene are DFQATT and SNEGSKA (reference sequence). The CDR3 loop reads CSAYVVGSLPYEQYF. CDR3 DNA (partial): TGCAGTGCCTATGTGGTAGGATCACTACCCTACGAG.

Turning to this clone: The read terminates 3 residues ahead of where the CDR3 ends, so the germline J gene completes it. The gene calls are TRBV18 and TRBJ1-2; D perhaps matches TRBD1 (5 bases). From germline, CDR1 is KGHSH and CDR2 LQKENI. The CDR3 has 16 residues. This CDR3 is CASSPYEGWAEGGYTF. The CDR3 DNA, read in part, is TGTGCCAGCTCACCATACGAGGGGTGGGCAGAAGGGGGC.

In this sample, this clone turned up many times. The observed sequence ends 3 residues before the CDR3 terminus, with the missing tail filled in from the germline J gene. The V gene is TRBV12-3 or TRBV12-4, the J gene TRBJ1-3; tentatively, D is TRBD1 (6 bases). V was cut by 6 bases and J by 9 bases, with 18 bases left in between. The CDR3 length is 14 residues. CDR3 protein: CASSPRGGASTIYF. Partial CDR3 DNA: TGTGCCAGCAGCCCCCGAGGGGGGGCAAGCACC.

This clone was picked up many times. The read ends 3 residues before the CDR3 terminus; that terminus is restored from the germline J gene. The genes are TRBV7-9 and TRBJ2-1; D might be TRBD2 (5 bases). Per the germline V gene, CDR1 is SEHNR and CDR2 is FQNEAQ (reference sequence). Trimming cost V 4 bases and J 6 bases, with 16 bases left between them. The CDR3 covers 15 residues. The covered CDR3 bases are TGTGCCAGCAGCTCGGCTAGCAAAGTATCCAATGAG. It specifies CASSSASKVSNE. The CDR3 as a whole reads CASSSASKVSNEQFF.